This T cell receptor (beta chain) comes out of a study of T-cell reconstitution after alpha-beta-depleted transplantation in children. CDR1 is DFQATT, CDR2 SNEGSKA, per germline (reference sequence). The CDR3 is 14 residues long. Trimming at V came to 5 bases and at J to 4 bases, leaving 11 bases not matched to a gene. Unique molecular identifiers were used to barcode this TCRbeta library. TCRdb re-called the PCR reads through MiXCR, storing one row per CDR3 protein. Of 490,000 or so distinct CDR3 sequences in the sample, approximately 13% are singletons; the top ten hold about 5.4%. The sequence was collected from a human donor who donated a stem cell graft to a child with combined immunodeficiency. This specimen was PBMCs from the stem cell graft donor, taken from the stem cell graft. The gene calls are TRBV20-1 and TRBJ2-7; 7 positions agree with TRBD2. CDR3 in DNA: TGCAGTGCTCCTCTAGCGGTACCCACATACGAGCAGTACTTC. It encodes CSAPLAVPTYEQYF.